Listed below are T cell receptor beta chains from one sample, sequenced in a study of blood T cell repertoires in COVID-19. Produced via immunoSEQ multiplex PCR; TCRdb's table is partial and in-frame only. The sample includes just under 150,000 clones, around four fifths of them seen just once. The specimen sequenced was peripheral blood. The receptors here all came from a human donor in a cohort sampled during active COVID-19. The CDR3 runs from the conserved cysteine through the conserved F or W. Each record gives: V gene, D gene, clone size, J gene, CDR3 DNA, CDR3 protein. D genes are given only for firm matches. A clone size is listed for some rows: how often the clone was seen (once, few, many), or a class if it is expanded.

v_call: TRBV19
d_call: .
clone_size: .
j_call: TRBJ1-6
cdr3_nt: TGTGCCAGTAGTTCCCCGGGGAAGACTAATTCACCCCTCCACTTT
cdr3_aa: CASSSPGKTNSPLHF

v_call: TRBV25-1
d_call: .
clone_size: .
j_call: TRBJ2-3
cdr3_nt: TGTGCCAGCAGTGACCCCCCGGGACTTAGCACAGATACGCAGTATTTT
cdr3_aa: CASSDPPGLSTDTQYF

v_call: TRBV18
d_call: TRBD1
clone_size: .
j_call: TRBJ2-7
cdr3_nt: TGTGCCAGCTCACCATCGGACAGGTTCATCTACGAGCAGTACTTC
cdr3_aa: CASSPSDRFIYEQYF

v_call: TRBV6-5
d_call: .
clone_size: .
j_call: TRBJ2-2
cdr3_nt: TGTGCCAGCACAAGACAGGACGCGAACACCGGGGAGCTGTTTTTT
cdr3_aa: CASTRQDANTGELFF

v_call: TRBV19
d_call: TRBD1
clone_size: once
j_call: TRBJ2-2
cdr3_nt: TGTGCCAGTACCGACAGGGGGCTTATCGGGGAGCTGTTTTTT
cdr3_aa: CASTDRGLIGELFF

v_call: TRBV6-1
d_call: .
clone_size: .
j_call: TRBJ1-1
cdr3_nt: TGTGCCAGCAGTGAATATGAGGACACTGAAGCTTTCTTT
cdr3_aa: CASSEYEDTEAFF

v_call: TRBV9
d_call: .
clone_size: .
j_call: TRBJ1-2
cdr3_nt: TGTGCCAGCAGCACCCGACAGTTGAGCTACACCTTC
cdr3_aa: CASSTRQLSYTF

v_call: TRBV6-5
d_call: TRBD1
clone_size: .
j_call: TRBJ1-1
cdr3_nt: TGTGCCAGCAGGGATTGGGGACAGGGCTGGACTGAAGCTTTCTTT
cdr3_aa: CASRDWGQGWTEAFF

v_call: TRBV6-2/TRBV6-3
d_call: TRBD2
clone_size: once
j_call: TRBJ2-1
cdr3_nt: TGTGCCAGCAGTTACAAAGGGACTAGCGGGACTGAGCAGTTCTTC
cdr3_aa: CASSYKGTSGTEQFF

v_call: TRBV7-9
d_call: .
clone_size: .
j_call: TRBJ1-3
cdr3_nt: TGTGCCAGCAGCCGGGGTGGCGGGGGGAAAGGAAACACCATATATTTT
cdr3_aa: CASSRGGGGKGNTIYF

v_call: TRBV18
d_call: TRBD1
clone_size: few
j_call: TRBJ1-1
cdr3_nt: TGTGCCAGCTCACCAGGGGACAGGAACACTGAAGCTTTCTTT
cdr3_aa: CASSPGDRNTEAFF

v_call: TRBV18
d_call: .
clone_size: .
j_call: TRBJ1-1
cdr3_nt: TGTGCCAGCTCAATAGGGGTGAACACTGAAGCTTTCTTT
cdr3_aa: CASSIGVNTEAFF

v_call: TRBV7-9
d_call: .
clone_size: .
j_call: TRBJ2-2
cdr3_nt: TGTGCCACCACAAAAAAAACGCGACTCAGCACCGGGGAGCTGTTTTTT
cdr3_aa: CATTKKTRLSTGELFF

v_call: TRBV4-2
d_call: TRBD2
clone_size: .
j_call: TRBJ2-5
cdr3_nt: TGTGCCAGCAGCCAAGTTGGGACTAGGGTACAAGAGACCCAGTACTTC
cdr3_aa: CASSQVGTRVQETQYF

v_call: TRBV7-7
d_call: .
clone_size: .
j_call: TRBJ2-1
cdr3_nt: TGTGCTAGCAGCCTAAATATGGGCCAGCCGTACAATGAGCAGTTCTTC
cdr3_aa: CASSLNMGQPYNEQFF

v_call: TRBV11-3
d_call: .
clone_size: .
j_call: TRBJ2-2
cdr3_nt: TGTGCCAGCAGCTTCCCTACCTTGATCACCGGGGAGCTGTTTTTT
cdr3_aa: CASSFPTLITGELFF

v_call: TRBV10-3
d_call: .
clone_size: .
j_call: TRBJ2-5
cdr3_nt: TGTGCCATCAGTGAGTCGAGAGGCGGCGAGACCCAGTACTTC
cdr3_aa: CAISESRGGETQYF

v_call: TRBV6-5
d_call: .
clone_size: .
j_call: TRBJ2-1
cdr3_nt: TGTGCCAGCAGCGACATGGGGGGGGGCCTGTATGAGCAGTTCTTC
cdr3_aa: CASSDMGGGLYEQFF

v_call: TRBV9
d_call: .
clone_size: .
j_call: TRBJ2-3
cdr3_nt: TGTGCCAGCAGCCCGAGGGCCAGCCCTAGCACAGATACGCAGTATTTT
cdr3_aa: CASSPRASPSTDTQYF

v_call: TRBV28
d_call: .
clone_size: .
j_call: TRBJ2-1
cdr3_nt: TGTGCCAGCAGTTTAAGGGGGAGGGCCCTTCGGGGTGAGCAGTTCTTC
cdr3_aa: CASSLRGRALRGEQFF

v_call: TRBV19
d_call: TRBD1
clone_size: once
j_call: TRBJ1-4
cdr3_nt: TGTGCCAGTAGTGTAAACCAGGGGGTGGAAAAACTGTTTTTT
cdr3_aa: CASSVNQGVEKLFF

v_call: TRBV29-1
d_call: .
clone_size: .
j_call: TRBJ2-1
cdr3_nt: TGCACCGGGCTGGGGCTAGCGAGATCACCCTCCTACAATGAGCAGTTCTTC
cdr3_aa: CTGLGLARSPSYNEQFF

v_call: TRBV7-6
d_call: TRBD2
clone_size: .
j_call: TRBJ2-3
cdr3_nt: TGTGCCAGCAGCCCAGGACTAGCGGGAGGTGAAGATACGCAGTATTTT
cdr3_aa: CASSPGLAGGEDTQYF

v_call: TRBV18
d_call: .
clone_size: .
j_call: TRBJ2-5
cdr3_nt: TGTGCCAGCTCACGACTAGAGGCACCCCAAGAGACCCAGTACTTC
cdr3_aa: CASSRLEAPQETQYF

v_call: TRBV5-1
d_call: TRBD1
clone_size: .
j_call: TRBJ2-7
cdr3_nt: TGCGCCAGCAGCCCGGAGACAGGGGACTCCGAGCAGTACTTC
cdr3_aa: CASSPETGDSEQYF

v_call: TRBV7-2
d_call: .
clone_size: .
j_call: TRBJ1-6
cdr3_nt: TGTGCCAGCAGCTTAGCTTTACAGGATTCACCCCTCCACTTT
cdr3_aa: CASSLALQDSPLHF

v_call: TRBV28
d_call: TRBD1
clone_size: .
j_call: TRBJ2-7
cdr3_nt: TGTGCCAGCAGTAACACCGGGACAGGGAACTACGAGCAGTACTTC
cdr3_aa: CASSNTGTGNYEQYF

v_call: TRBV2
d_call: TRBD2
clone_size: few
j_call: TRBJ2-3
cdr3_nt: TGTGCCAGCAGTGAAGGGGCTAGCGGGGGATTCGACACAGATACGCAGTATTTT
cdr3_aa: CASSEGASGGFDTDTQYF

v_call: TRBV2
d_call: TRBD2
clone_size: .
j_call: TRBJ2-3
cdr3_nt: TGTGCCAGCAACCGACTAGCGGGAGGGGTAGATACGCAGTATTTT
cdr3_aa: CASNRLAGGVDTQYF

v_call: TRBV5-1
d_call: TRBD1
clone_size: once
j_call: TRBJ1-4
cdr3_nt: TGCGCCAGCAGTTTAGACAGGGGGCAGGATGAAAAACTGTTTTTT
cdr3_aa: CASSLDRGQDEKLFF

v_call: TRBV18
d_call: .
clone_size: .
j_call: TRBJ1-2
cdr3_nt: TGTGCCAGCTCACCATCTCCGGGTCGTCTACTAACTGGGGGCTACACCTTC
cdr3_aa: CASSPSPGRLLTGGYTF

v_call: TRBV6-5
d_call: .
clone_size: .
j_call: TRBJ1-2
cdr3_nt: TGTGCCAGCAGTTACGGACAGTACTTATGGTACACCTTC
cdr3_aa: CASSYGQYLWYTF

v_call: TRBV14
d_call: TRBD1
clone_size: .
j_call: TRBJ1-2
cdr3_nt: TGTGCCAGCAGCCAGAAGACAGGGAGTCCACTATTGAATGGCTACACCTTC
cdr3_aa: CASSQKTGSPLLNGYTF

v_call: TRBV19
d_call: TRBD2
clone_size: .
j_call: TRBJ2-1
cdr3_nt: TGTGCCAGTAGGAGGGGACTAGCGGGATTCGATGAGCAGTTCTTC
cdr3_aa: CASRRGLAGFDEQFF

v_call: TRBV10-3
d_call: TRBD2
clone_size: .
j_call: TRBJ2-2
cdr3_nt: TGTGCCATCGCGGGGGGGAACACCGGGGAGCTGTTTTTT
cdr3_aa: CAIAGGNTGELFF

v_call: TRBV19
d_call: TRBD1
clone_size: few
j_call: TRBJ1-5
cdr3_nt: TGTGCCAGTAGTATAGAAACAGGGGGCGTCAATCAGCCCCAGCATTTT
cdr3_aa: CASSIETGGVNQPQHF

v_call: TRBV6-5
d_call: .
clone_size: .
j_call: TRBJ2-7
cdr3_nt: TGTGCCAGCAGTAGGACAGACCGCTACGAGCAGTACTTC
cdr3_aa: CASSRTDRYEQYF

v_call: TRBV27
d_call: TRBD2
clone_size: .
j_call: TRBJ2-1
cdr3_nt: TGTGCCAGCACCCCTGGGATCGGGGGGGGGAATGAGCAGTTCTTC
cdr3_aa: CASTPGIGGGNEQFF

v_call: TRBV4-1
d_call: .
clone_size: many
j_call: TRBJ1-2
cdr3_nt: TGCGCCAGCAGCCAAGTACGAACCTTAGCTAACTATGGCTACACCTTC
cdr3_aa: CASSQVRTLANYGYTF

v_call: TRBV9
d_call: TRBD1
clone_size: .
j_call: TRBJ2-1
cdr3_nt: TGTGCCAGCAGCAGACAGGGCAATGAGCAGTTCTTC
cdr3_aa: CASSRQGNEQFF

v_call: TRBV9
d_call: TRBD1
clone_size: few
j_call: TRBJ2-1
cdr3_nt: TGTGCCAGCAGCGCCGGAACAGGGGCAAAGGGGCAGTTCTTC
cdr3_aa: CASSAGTGAKGQFF

v_call: TRBV21-1
d_call: .
clone_size: many
j_call: TRBJ1-4
cdr3_nt: TGTGCCAGCAGAATGCGGATAAACCTGTTTTTT
cdr3_aa: CASRMRINLFF

v_call: TRBV6-5
d_call: TRBD1
clone_size: once
j_call: TRBJ1-4
cdr3_nt: TGTGCCAGCAGTCAGACGACAGGGCCATCTAGTCTGTTTTTT
cdr3_aa: CASSQTTGPSSLFF

v_call: TRBV28
d_call: .
clone_size: .
j_call: TRBJ1-5
cdr3_nt: TGTGCCAGCACGGTCAGCAATCAGCCCCAGCATTTT
cdr3_aa: CASTVSNQPQHF

v_call: TRBV5-5
d_call: .
clone_size: few
j_call: TRBJ1-2
cdr3_nt: TGTGCCAGCAGCCAACAGGATATCTATGGCTACACCTTC
cdr3_aa: CASSQQDIYGYTF

v_call: TRBV7-9
d_call: TRBD1
clone_size: .
j_call: TRBJ2-5
cdr3_nt: TGTGCCAGCAGCCTACAGGGGGCTGAAGAGACCCAGTACTTC
cdr3_aa: CASSLQGAEETQYF

v_call: TRBV2
d_call: TRBD1
clone_size: .
j_call: TRBJ1-4
cdr3_nt: TGTGCCAGCAGTGCTGTCAGGGGGCCCGCTAATGAAAAACTGTTTTTT
cdr3_aa: CASSAVRGPANEKLFF

v_call: TRBV9
d_call: .
clone_size: .
j_call: TRBJ1-3
cdr3_nt: TGTGCCAGCAGCGCGCAGGCGAGCTCTGGAAACACCATATATTTT
cdr3_aa: CASSAQASSGNTIYF

v_call: TRBV29-1
d_call: .
clone_size: .
j_call: TRBJ2-3
cdr3_nt: TGCAGCGTGCCTTCGGTTCAGGGCACAGATACGCAGTATTTT
cdr3_aa: CSVPSVQGTDTQYF

v_call: TRBV7-8
d_call: TRBD1
clone_size: .
j_call: TRBJ1-2
cdr3_nt: TGTGCCAGCAGCCCGAGGACAGGGCTTGGGGGCTACACCTTC
cdr3_aa: CASSPRTGLGGYTF

v_call: TRBV3-1/TRBV3-2
d_call: TRBD1
clone_size: .
j_call: TRBJ2-7
cdr3_nt: TGTGCCAGCAGCCTAGGGACAGGGGGACCGACGAACCCCTACGAGCAGTACTTC
cdr3_aa: CASSLGTGGPTNPYEQYF